This TCR beta chain came from a study of T cell changes during pregnancy in multiple sclerosis. The germline V gene encodes CDR1 SGHKS and CDR2 YYEKEE (reference sequence). The CDR3 is 12 residues long. V lost 4 bases, J lost 8 bases, and 3 bases stayed unmatched. TCRdb's table, derived via immunoSEQ multiplex PCR, lists solely in-frame clones and lacks some. The sample has under 65,000 clones; about 90% are singletons. This chain joins TRBV5-5 and TRBJ1-1; 9 positions agree with TRBD1. Sample: CD4+ T cells from peripheral blood mononuclear cells, taken after pregnancy. The receptor comes from a female donor with multiple sclerosis, enrolled in a pregnancy study. This chain's CDR3 is CASSVGTGEAFF. The CDR3 DNA reads as TGTGCCAGCAGCGTAGGGACAGGGGAAGCTTTCTTT.